A single TCR beta chain is shown here with its context. Germline values: CDR1 LGHNA, CDR2 YSLEER. The CDR3 is made up of 14 amino acids. V shed 4 bases, J shed 5 bases, and the junction held 1 base outside the gene matches. This sample was included in a study of blood T cell repertoires in COVID-19. At the level of the study: There were acute and convalescent COVID-19 samples, and they came from the United States, Italy and Spain.

Original processing methods: Amplification with reference gene primers provided the estimates of nucleated cell counts. Measured with immunoSEQ multiplex PCR; TCRdb has only the in-frame clones, and not every one. Clone size and V and J calls were adopted from that table, with D and trimming inferred from the DNA. The profile shows some 370,000 clones, over 80% of them singletons. Participants had their cohort set by participant-reported clinical history. The sequence was collected from a woman in her fifties or sixties who had recovered from COVID-19. This rearrangement joins TRBV4-3 to TRBJ2-2; 10 positions match TRBD2. The source material was PBMCs or T cells enriched from blood (not recorded which). CDR3 in DNA: TGCGCCAGCAGCCCGGGACTAGCGACCGGGGAGCTGTTTTTT. It codes for CASSPGLATGELFF.